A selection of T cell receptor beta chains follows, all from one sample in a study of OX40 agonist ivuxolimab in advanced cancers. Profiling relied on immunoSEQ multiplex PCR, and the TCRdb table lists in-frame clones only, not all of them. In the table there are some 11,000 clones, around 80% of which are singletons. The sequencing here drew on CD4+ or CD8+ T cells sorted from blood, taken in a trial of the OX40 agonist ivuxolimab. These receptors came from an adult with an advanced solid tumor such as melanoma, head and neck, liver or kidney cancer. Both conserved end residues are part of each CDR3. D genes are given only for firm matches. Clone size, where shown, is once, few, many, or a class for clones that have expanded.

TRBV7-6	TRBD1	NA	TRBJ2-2	CASSPTGGPDTGELFF	TGTGCCAGCAGCCCTACAGGGGGCCCCGACACCGGGGAGCTGTTTTTT
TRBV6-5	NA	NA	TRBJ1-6	CASSPGWGGNSPLHF	TGTGCCAGCAGTCCCGGGTGGGGGGGTAATTCACCCCTCCACTTT
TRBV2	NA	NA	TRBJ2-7	CASSEEGQLYEQYF	TGTGCCAGCAGTGAAGAAGGACAACTCTACGAGCAGTACTTC
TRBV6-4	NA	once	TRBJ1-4	CASKGILNEKLFF	TGTGCCAGCAAGGGGATATTGAATGAAAAACTGTTTTTT
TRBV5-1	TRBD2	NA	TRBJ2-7	CASSLVAGGSYEQYF	TGCGCCAGCAGCTTGGTGGCGGGAGGATCGTACGAGCAGTACTTC
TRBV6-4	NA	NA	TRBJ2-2	CASSEDTGELFF	TGTGCCAGCAGTGAAGACACCGGGGAGCTGTTTTTT
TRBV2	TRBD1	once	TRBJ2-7	CASTRDRGHHEQYF	TGTGCCAGCACCCGGGACAGGGGACACCACGAGCAGTACTTC
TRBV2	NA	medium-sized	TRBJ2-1	CASSEYGPDYEQFF	TGTGCCAGCAGTGAATACGGGCCGGACTATGAGCAGTTCTTC
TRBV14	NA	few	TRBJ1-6	CASSQETGISPLHF	TGTGCCAGCAGCCAAGAGACAGGCATCTCACCCCTCCACTTT
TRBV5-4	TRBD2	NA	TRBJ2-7	CASSWGLSEQYF	TGTGCCAGCAGCTGGGGACTAAGCGAGCAGTACTTC
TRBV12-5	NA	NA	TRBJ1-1	CASGFPGTEAFF	TGTGCTAGTGGTTTCCCGGGCACTGAAGCTTTCTTT
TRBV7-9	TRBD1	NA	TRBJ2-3	CASSSGTGSTDTQYF	TGTGCCAGCAGCTCCGGGACAGGGAGCACAGATACGCAGTATTTT
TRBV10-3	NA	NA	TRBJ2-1	CAIRDVVEDEQFF	TGTGCCATCAGAGATGTGGTGGAGGATGAGCAGTTCTTC
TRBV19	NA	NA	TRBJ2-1	CASSIGAVPSYNEQFF	TGTGCCAGTAGTATAGGTGCGGTTCCGTCCTACAATGAGCAGTTCTTC
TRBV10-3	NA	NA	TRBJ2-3	CAISESNGGGLTDTQYF	TGTGCCATCAGTGAGTCGAATGGCGGGGGCCTCACAGATACGCAGTATTTT
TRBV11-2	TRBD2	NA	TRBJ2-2	CARGRWRERNTGELFF	TGTGCCAGAGGGCGATGGCGGGAGCGGAACACCGGGGAGCTGTTTTTT
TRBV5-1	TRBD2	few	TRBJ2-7	CASSLGGGSYEQYF	TGCGCCAGCAGCTTGGGGGGGGGATCCTACGAGCAGTACTTC
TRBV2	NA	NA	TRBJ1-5	CASTPPTDSGYSNQPQHF	TGTGCCAGCACCCCCCCTACCGACAGCGGATATAGCAATCAGCCCCAGCATTTT
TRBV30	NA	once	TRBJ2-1	CASNEQFF	TGTGCCTCCAATGAGCAGTTCTTC
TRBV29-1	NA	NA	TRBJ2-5	CSALAGAGETQYF	TGCAGCGCTCTGGCAGGGGCAGGAGAGACCCAGTACTTC
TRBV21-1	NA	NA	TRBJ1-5	CASSKEVSNQPQHF	TGTGCCAGCAGCAAAGAAGTGAGCAATCAGCCCCAGCATTTT
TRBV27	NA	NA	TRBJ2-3	CASSWGGEDRTDTQYF	TGTGCCAGCAGTTGGGGTGGGGAAGACCGCACAGATACGCAGTATTTT
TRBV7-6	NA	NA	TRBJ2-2	CASSLEVEHPGELFF	TGTGCCAGCAGCTTAGAAGTTGAGCATCCCGGGGAGCTGTTTTTT
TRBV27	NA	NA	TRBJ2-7	CASSLGGLEGEQYF	TGTGCCAGCAGTTTAGGGGGGCTGGAGGGCGAGCAGTACTTC
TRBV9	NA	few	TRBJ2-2	CASSVWGNTGELFF	TGTGCCAGCAGCGTATGGGGGAACACCGGGGAGCTGTTTTTT
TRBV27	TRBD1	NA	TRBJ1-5	CASSLGGQGNQPQHF	TGTGCCAGCAGTCTGGGGGGACAGGGCAATCAGCCCCAGCATTTT
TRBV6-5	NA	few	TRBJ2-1	CASSYDLANEQFF	TGTGCCAGCAGTTACGACTTGGCGAATGAGCAGTTCTTC
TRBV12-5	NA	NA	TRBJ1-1	CASGFRGGTEAFF	TGTGCTAGTGGTTTCCGGGGGGGAACTGAAGCTTTCTTT
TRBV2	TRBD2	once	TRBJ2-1	CASRASGGAYNEQFF	TGTGCCAGCAGGGCTAGCGGGGGGGCTTACAATGAGCAGTTCTTC
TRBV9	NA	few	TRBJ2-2	CASSPGQSTGELFF	TGTGCCAGCAGCCCGGGACAATCCACCGGGGAGCTGTTTTTT
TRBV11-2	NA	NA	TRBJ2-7	CASSLAVWTDEQYF	TGTGCCAGCAGCTTAGCTGTTTGGACCGACGAGCAGTACTTC
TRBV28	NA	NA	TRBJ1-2	CASSHMGDGYTF	TGTGCCAGCAGTCATATGGGGGATGGCTACACCTTC
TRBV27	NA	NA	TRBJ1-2	CASSLGVSYGYTF	TGTGCCAGCAGTTTGGGTGTTTCCTATGGCTACACCTTC
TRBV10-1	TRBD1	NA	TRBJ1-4	CASSEKTGGREKLFF	TGCGCCAGCAGTGAGAAGACAGGGGGCCGGGAAAAACTGTTTTTT
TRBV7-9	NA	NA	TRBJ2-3	CASSTIIRGTDTQYF	TGTGCCAGCAGTACTATTATCCGGGGCACAGATACGCAGTATTTT
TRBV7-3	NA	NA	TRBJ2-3	CASSLYSGTDTQYF	TGTGCCAGCAGCCTTTACTCAGGGACTGATACGCAGTATTTT
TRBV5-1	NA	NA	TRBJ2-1	CATRFDGGYEQFF	TGCGCCACCCGCTTCGACGGAGGGTATGAGCAGTTCTTC
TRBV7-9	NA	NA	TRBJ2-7	CASSPQDEQYF	TGTGCCAGCAGCCCCCAGGACGAGCAGTACTTC
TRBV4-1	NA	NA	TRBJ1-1	CASSQDSPEAFF	TGCGCCAGCAGCCAAGATAGCCCTGAAGCTTTCTTT
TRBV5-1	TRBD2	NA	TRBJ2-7	CASSLSGASPHEQYF	TGCGCCAGCAGCCTTAGCGGGGCAAGCCCACACGAGCAGTACTTC
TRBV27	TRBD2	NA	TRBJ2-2	CASSLDGGAGELFF	TGTGCCAGCAGTCTAGACGGGGGGGCCGGGGAGCTGTTTTTT
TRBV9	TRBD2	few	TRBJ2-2	CASSVASGLAGITGELFF	TGTGCCAGCAGCGTAGCTTCGGGACTAGCGGGTATCACCGGGGAGCTGTTTTTT
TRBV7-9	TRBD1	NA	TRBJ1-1	CASSLTGTEAFF	TGTGCCAGCAGCCTGACAGGGACTGAAGCTTTCTTT
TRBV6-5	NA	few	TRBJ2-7	CASSPYTGPRDEQYF	TGTGCCAGCAGTCCTTACACAGGCCCCCGGGACGAGCAGTACTTC
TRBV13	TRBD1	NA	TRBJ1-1	CASSLGDRVTEAFF	TGTGCCAGCAGCCTGGGGGACAGGGTCACTGAAGCTTTCTTT
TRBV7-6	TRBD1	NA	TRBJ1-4	CASSLGTGGGKLFF	TGTGCCAGCAGCCTAGGGACAGGGGGTGGAAAACTGTTTTTT